The clone carrying this T cell receptor (beta chain) was detected many times. Its matching antigen is unknown. The germline V gene has CDR1 LGHNA and CDR2 YNFKEQ. CDR3 length: 13 residues. V shed 4 bases and J shed 3 bases, with 9 bases lying between them. Molecular-barcoded quantitative 5'-RACE produced these TCR beta libraries. TCRdb fed the 5' RACE reads into MiXCR, producing one record per CDR3 protein. The sample holds approximately 200,000 distinct CDR3 sequences, 10% to 15% seen once. The data were obtained in a study of CD8 T cells in ankylosing spondylitis. Study-level findings and limits: In ankylosing spondylitis blood, a motif of roughly 8 highly homologous TCR beta variants appeared characteristic.

The TCR was taken from a female donor with ankylosing spondylitis or in good health (not recorded which). V is TRBV4-2 and J is TRBJ2-5; no firm D call. The specimen was blood, either unsorted or a sorted T cell fraction (not recorded which). The CDR3 DNA is TGTGCCAGCAGCCTAGACTCTAAAGAGACCCAGTACTTC. Amino acid sequence: CASSLDSKETQYF.